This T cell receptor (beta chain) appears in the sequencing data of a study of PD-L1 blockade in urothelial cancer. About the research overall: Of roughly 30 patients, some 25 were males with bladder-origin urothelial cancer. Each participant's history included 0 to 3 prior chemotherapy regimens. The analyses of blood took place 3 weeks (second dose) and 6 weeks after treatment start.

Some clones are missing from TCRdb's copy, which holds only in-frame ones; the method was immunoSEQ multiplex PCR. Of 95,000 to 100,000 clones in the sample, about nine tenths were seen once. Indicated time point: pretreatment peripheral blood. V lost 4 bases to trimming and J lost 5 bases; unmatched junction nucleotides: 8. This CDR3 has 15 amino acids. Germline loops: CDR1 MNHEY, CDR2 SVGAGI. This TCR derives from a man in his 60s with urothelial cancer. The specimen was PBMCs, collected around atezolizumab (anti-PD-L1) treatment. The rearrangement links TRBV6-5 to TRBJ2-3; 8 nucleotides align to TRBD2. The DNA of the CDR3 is TGTGCCAGCAGTTCCCCTGGACTAGCACGAGATACGCAGTATTTT. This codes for CASSSPGLARDTQYF.